Below, one TCR beta chain is given with its context. This record comes from a study of TIL therapy for anti-PD-1-resistant metastatic lung cancer. The CDR3 consists of 14 residues. Trimming cost V 4 bases and J 2 bases, with 13 bases left between them. The germline V gene encodes CDR1 SGHDT and CDR2 YYEEEE. The immunoSEQ assay was v3. The assay was immunoSEQ multiplex PCR, and TCRdb's table has in-frame clones only and misses some. The sample contains 16,000 or so clones, 65% to 75% of which appear only once. Indicated time point: pre-treatment sample, taken before nivolumab and TIL therapy. This chain uses TRBV5-6 with TRBJ2-7, with D perhaps given as TRBD1 or TRBD2 (5 bases each). Sequenced material: blood, taken at baseline. This sequence was found in a person aged 25-79 years with non-small cell lung cancer. This chain's CDR3 is CASSPRDGTYEQYF. The CDR3 DNA is TGTGCCAGCAGCCCCCGGGACGGAACCTACGAGCAGTACTTC.